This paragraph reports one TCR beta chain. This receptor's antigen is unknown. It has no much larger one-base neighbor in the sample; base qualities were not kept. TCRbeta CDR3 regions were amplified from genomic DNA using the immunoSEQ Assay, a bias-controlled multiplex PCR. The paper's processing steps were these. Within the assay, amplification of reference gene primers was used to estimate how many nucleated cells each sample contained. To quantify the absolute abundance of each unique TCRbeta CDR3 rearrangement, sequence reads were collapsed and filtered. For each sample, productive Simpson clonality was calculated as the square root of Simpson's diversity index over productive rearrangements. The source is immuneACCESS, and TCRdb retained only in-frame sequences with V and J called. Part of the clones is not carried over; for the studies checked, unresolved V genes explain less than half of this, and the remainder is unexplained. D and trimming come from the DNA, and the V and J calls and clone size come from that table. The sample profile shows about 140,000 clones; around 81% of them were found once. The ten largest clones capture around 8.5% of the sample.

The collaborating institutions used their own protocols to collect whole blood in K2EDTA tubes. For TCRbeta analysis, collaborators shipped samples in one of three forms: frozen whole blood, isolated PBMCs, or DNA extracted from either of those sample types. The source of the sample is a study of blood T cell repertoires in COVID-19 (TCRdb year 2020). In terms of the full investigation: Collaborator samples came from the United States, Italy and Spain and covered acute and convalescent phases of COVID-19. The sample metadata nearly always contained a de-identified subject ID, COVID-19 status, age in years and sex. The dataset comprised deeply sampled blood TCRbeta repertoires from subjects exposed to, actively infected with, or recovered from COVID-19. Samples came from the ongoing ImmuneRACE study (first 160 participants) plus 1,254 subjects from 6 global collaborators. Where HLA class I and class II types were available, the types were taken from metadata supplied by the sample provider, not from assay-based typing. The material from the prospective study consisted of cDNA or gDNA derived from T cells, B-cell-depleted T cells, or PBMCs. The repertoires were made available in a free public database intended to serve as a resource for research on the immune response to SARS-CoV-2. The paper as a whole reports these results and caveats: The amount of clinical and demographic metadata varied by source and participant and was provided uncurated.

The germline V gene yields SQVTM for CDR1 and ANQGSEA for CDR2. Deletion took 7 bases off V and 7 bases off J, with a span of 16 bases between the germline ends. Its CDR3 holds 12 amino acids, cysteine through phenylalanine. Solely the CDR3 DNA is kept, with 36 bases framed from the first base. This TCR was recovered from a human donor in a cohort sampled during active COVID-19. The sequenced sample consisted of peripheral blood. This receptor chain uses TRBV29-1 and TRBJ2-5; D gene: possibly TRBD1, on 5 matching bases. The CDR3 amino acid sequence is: CSALDTVSTQYF. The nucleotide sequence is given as TGCAGCGCCTTGGACACAGTATCGACCCAGTACTTC.